This T cell receptor (beta chain) was identified during a study of beta chain features in type 1 diabetes. Per germline, CDR1 KGHSH and CDR2 LQKENI. The CDR3 covers 14 residues. V shed 1 base and J shed 4 bases, with 11 bases lying between them. On average, the one heparinised blood draw given by each donor was about 120 mL. This clone was counted between two and nine times. Expressed TCRB transcripts were sequenced after all isolated RNA was converted to cDNA. Several million reads per sample on average were obtained from naive, central memory and regulatory T cell samples. The method was immunoSEQ multiplex PCR; TCRdb's version includes in-frame clones alone and lacks a portion of them. The data hold under 300,000 clones, with about 7.8% observed a single time.

The receptor's source is a woman aged 18 to 35 in good health. The J gene is TRBJ2-7, the V gene TRBV18; the D call may be TRBD1 or TRBD2 (6 bases each). Sequenced: central memory CD4+ T cells from blood. The CDR3 DNA follows: TGTGCCAGCTCACCACAGGGGGGAAGGTACGAGCAGTACTTC. This codes for CASSPQGGRYEQYF.